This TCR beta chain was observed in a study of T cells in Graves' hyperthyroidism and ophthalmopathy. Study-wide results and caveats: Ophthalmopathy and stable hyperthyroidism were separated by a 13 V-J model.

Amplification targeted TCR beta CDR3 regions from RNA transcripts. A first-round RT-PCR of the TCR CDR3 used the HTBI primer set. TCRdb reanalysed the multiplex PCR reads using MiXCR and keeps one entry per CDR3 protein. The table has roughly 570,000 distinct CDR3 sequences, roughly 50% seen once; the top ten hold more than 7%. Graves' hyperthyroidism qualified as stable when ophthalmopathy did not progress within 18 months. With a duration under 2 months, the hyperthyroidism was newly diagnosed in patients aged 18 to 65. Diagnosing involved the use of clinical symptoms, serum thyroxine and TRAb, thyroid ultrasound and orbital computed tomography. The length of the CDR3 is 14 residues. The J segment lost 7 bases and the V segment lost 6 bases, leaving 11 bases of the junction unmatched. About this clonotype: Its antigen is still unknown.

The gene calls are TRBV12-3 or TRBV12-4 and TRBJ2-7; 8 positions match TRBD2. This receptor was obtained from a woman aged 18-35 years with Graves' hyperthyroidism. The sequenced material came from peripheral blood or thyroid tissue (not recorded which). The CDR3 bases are TGTGCCAGCAGCCAAGGAATTAGCGGGACTGAGCAGTACTTC. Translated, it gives CASSQGISGTEQYF.